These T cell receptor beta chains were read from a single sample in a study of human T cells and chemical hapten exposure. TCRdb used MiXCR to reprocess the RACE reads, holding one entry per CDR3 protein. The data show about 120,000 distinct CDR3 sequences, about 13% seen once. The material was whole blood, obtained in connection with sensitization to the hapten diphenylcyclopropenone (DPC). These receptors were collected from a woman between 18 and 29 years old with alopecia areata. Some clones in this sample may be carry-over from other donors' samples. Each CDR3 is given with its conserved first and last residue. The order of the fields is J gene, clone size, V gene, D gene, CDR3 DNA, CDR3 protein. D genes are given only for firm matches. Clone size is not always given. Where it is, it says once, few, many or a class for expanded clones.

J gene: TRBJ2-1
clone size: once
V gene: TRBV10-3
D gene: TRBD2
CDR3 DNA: TGTGCCATCAGTGAGGGGACTAGCGGGGGGCTGAATGAGCAGTTCTTC
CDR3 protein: CAISEGTSGGLNEQFF

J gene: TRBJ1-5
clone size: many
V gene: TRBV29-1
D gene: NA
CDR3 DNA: TGCAGCGTTTGGGAACAGGGAAAGAATCAGCCCCAGCATTTT
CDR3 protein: CSVWEQGKNQPQHF

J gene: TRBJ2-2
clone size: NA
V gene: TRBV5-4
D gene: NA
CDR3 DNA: TGTGCCAGCAGCTCAGACAAGAACACCGGGGAGCTGTTTTTT
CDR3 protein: CASSSDKNTGELFF

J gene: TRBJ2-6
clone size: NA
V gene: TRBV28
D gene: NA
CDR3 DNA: TGTGCCAGCAGTTTAAGGTGGAGCTCTGGGGCCAACGTCCTGACTTTC
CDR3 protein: CASSLRWSSGANVLTF

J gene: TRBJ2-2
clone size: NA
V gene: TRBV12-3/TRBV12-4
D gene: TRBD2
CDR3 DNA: TGTGCCAGCACGACACCCGGACTAGCGGGGGCCGGGGAGCTGTTTTTT
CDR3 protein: CASTTPGLAGAGELFF

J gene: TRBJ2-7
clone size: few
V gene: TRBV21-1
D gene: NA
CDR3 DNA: TGTGCCAGCAGCAGTATCGGCTCCTACGAGCAGTACTTC
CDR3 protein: CASSSIGSYEQYF

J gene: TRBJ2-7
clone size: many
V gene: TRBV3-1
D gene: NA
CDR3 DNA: TGTGCCAGCAGCCAACTACTGTACGAGCAGTACTTC
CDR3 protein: CASSQLLYEQYF

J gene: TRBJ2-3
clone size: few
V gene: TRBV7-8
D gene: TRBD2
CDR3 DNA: TGTGCCAGCAGCTTAGCGCTTATAGCGGGGGGCCCCACAGATACGCAGTATTTT
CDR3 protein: CASSLALIAGGPTDTQYF

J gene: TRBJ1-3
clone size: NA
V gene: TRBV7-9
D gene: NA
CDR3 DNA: TGTGCCAGCAGCACACGTGGGGGAGGACCCTCTGGAAACACCATATATTTT
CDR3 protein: CASSTRGGGPSGNTIYF

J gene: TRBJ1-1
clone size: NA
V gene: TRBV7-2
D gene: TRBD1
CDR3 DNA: TGTGCCAGCAGCATCAGCACAGGGGTCACTGAAGCTTTCTTT
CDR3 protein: CASSISTGVTEAFF

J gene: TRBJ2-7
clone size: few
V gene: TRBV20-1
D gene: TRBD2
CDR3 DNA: TGCAGTGCCCGCCCCCCGGCCGGGAGGGCCTACGAGCAGTACTTC
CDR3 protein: CSARPPAGRAYEQYF

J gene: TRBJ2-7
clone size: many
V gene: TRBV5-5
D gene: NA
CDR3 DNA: TGTGCCAGCAGCTTGGCTGGTGGAGAGCAGTACTTC
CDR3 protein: CASSLAGGEQYF

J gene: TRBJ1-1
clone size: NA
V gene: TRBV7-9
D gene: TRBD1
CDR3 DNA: TGTGCCAGCAGCTTATACCAGGGGGACACTGAAGCTTTCTTT
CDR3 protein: CASSLYQGDTEAFF

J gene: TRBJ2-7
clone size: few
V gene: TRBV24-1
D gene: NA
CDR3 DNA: TGTGCCACCAGTGATTTCCCCCTGGACGACAGGTTCCGGGAGCAGTACTTC
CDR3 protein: CATSDFPLDDRFREQYF

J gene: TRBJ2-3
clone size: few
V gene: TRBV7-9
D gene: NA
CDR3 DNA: TGTGCCAGCAGCTTACGTTCAAATCCCGCAGATACGCAGTATTTT
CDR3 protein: CASSLRSNPADTQYF

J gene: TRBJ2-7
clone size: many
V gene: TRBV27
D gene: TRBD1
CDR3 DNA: TGTGCCAGCAGTTTATCCGTTACAGGGACAGGGGAGCAGTACTTC
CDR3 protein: CASSLSVTGTGEQYF

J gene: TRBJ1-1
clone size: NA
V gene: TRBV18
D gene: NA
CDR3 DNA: TGTGCCAGCTCACCTCGACGGTCCCTCACTGAAGCTTTCTTT
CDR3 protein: CASSPRRSLTEAFF

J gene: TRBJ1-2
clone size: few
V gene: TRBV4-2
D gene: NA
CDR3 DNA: TGTGCCAGCAGCCAATTCTCCGGGGGCGCACAAAACTATGGCTACACCTTC
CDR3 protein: CASSQFSGGAQNYGYTF

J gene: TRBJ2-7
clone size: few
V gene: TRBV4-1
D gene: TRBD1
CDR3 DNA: TGCGCCAGCAGCCAAGGGGGACAGGCCACCTACGAGCAGTACTTC
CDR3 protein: CASSQGGQATYEQYF

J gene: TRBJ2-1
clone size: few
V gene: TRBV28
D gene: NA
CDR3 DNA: TGTGCCAGCAGTTTTGGGGGGGCAAAGGGCTCCTACAATGAGCAGTTCTTC
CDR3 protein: CASSFGGAKGSYNEQFF

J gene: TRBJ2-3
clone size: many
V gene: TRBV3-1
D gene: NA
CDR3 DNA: TGTGCCAGCAGCCAAGATATCGGGGGCGCGGCAGATACGCAGTATTTT
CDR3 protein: CASSQDIGGAADTQYF

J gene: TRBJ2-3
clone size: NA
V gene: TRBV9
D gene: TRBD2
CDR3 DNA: TGTGCCAGCAGGGCTAGCGGGGGCACAGATACGCAGTATTTT
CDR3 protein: CASRASGGTDTQYF

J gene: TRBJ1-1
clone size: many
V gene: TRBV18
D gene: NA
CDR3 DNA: TGTGCCAGCTCACCCCCGGGGGTCTCCTCGAACACTGAAGCTTTCTTT
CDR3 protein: CASSPPGVSSNTEAFF

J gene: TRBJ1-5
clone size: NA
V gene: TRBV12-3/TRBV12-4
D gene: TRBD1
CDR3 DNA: TGTGCCAGCAGTTTAGGTTGGACAGGCCATAGCAATCAGCCCCAGCATTTT
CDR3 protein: CASSLGWTGHSNQPQHF

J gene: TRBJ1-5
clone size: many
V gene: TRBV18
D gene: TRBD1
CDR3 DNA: TGTGCCAGCCAGTCGGGACAGGCCGCCGGCAATCAGCCCCAGCATTTT
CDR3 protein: CASQSGQAAGNQPQHF

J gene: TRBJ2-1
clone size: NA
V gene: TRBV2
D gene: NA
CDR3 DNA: TGTGCCAGCAGTGTCGGGCAGGTCTCAAATGAGCAGTTCTTC
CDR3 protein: CASSVGQVSNEQFF

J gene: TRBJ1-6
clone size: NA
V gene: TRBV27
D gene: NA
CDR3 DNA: TGTGCCAGCAGTTTCGGACAACCACCCTTTAGTAGTTCACCCCTCCACTTT
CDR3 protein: CASSFGQPPFSSSPLHF

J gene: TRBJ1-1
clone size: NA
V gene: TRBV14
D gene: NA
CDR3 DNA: TGTGTCAGCAGCCAAGGGGCAGGCTTGACTGAAGCTTTCTTT
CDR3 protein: CVSSQGAGLTEAFF

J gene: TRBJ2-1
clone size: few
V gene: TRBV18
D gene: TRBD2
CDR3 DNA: TGTGCCAGCTCAGGAACTAGCGGGGAGTACGAGCAGTTCTTC
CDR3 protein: CASSGTSGEYEQFF

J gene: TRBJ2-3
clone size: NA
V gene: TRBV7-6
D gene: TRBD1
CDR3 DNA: TGTGCCATCAGCTTAGAGGGACCCGGGACAGGGTTCACAGATACGCAGTATTTT
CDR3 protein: CAISLEGPGTGFTDTQYF

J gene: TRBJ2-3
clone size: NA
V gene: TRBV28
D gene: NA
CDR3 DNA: TGTGCCAGCGCCATACCCAGGGGCTACACAGATACGCAGTATTTT
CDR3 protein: CASAIPRGYTDTQYF

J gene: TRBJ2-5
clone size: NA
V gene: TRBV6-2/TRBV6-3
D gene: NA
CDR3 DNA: TGTGCCAGCAGTTCGGGACTCGAGTACCAAGAGACCCAGTACTTC
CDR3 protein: CASSSGLEYQETQYF

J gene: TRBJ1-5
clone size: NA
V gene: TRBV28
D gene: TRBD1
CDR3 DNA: TGTGCCAGCAGTTCCATCCCGGGACAGGGGTGTTGCAATCAGCCCCAGCATTTT
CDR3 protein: CASSSIPGQGCCNQPQHF

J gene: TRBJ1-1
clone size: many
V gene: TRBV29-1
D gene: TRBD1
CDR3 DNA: TGCAGCGGTATACAGGGGAGCACTGAAGCTTTCTTT
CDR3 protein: CSGIQGSTEAFF

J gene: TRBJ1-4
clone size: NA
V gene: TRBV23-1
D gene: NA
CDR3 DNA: TGCGCCAGCAGTCAATCGTTCAGGCTTCACCCGAAACTGTTTTTT
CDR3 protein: CASSQSFRLHPKLFF

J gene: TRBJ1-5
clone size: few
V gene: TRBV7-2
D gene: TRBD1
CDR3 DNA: TGTGCCAGCAGCTTCCGGGACAGGGGGCAGCCCCAGCATTTT
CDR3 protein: CASSFRDRGQPQHF

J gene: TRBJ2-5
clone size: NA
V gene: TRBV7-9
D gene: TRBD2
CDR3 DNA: TGTGCCAGCAGCCTAATGACTAGCGGGGCTGAGACCCAGTACTTC
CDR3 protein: CASSLMTSGAETQYF

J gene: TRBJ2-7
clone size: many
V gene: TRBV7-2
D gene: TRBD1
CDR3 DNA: TGTGCCAGCAGCTCCGGGACAGGGGCCGCCGAGCAGTACTTC
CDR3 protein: CASSSGTGAAEQYF

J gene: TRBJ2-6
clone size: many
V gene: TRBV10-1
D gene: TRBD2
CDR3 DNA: TGCGCCAGCAGTGAGTTCACTAGCGGGGGGTTCTCTGGGGCCAACGTCCTGACTTTC
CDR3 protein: CASSEFTSGGFSGANVLTF

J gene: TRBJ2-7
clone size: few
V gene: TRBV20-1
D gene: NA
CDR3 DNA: TGCAGTGCTTCCGACACCAGGGTGACCTACGAGCAGTACTTC
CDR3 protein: CSASDTRVTYEQYF

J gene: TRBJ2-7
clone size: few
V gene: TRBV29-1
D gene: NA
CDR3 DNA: TGCAGCGTTCTCGATGAGGGGGATGACTACGAGCAGTACTTC
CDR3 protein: CSVLDEGDDYEQYF